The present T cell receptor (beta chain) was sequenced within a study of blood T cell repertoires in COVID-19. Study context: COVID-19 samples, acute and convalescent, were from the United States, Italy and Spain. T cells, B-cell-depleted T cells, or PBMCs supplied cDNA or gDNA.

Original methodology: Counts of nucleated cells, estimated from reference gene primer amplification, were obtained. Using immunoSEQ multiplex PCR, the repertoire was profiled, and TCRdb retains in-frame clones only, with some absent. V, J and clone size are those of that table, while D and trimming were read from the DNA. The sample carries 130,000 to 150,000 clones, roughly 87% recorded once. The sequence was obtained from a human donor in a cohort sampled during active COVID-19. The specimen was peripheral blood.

As DNA, the CDR3 is TGTGCCAGCAGTCAGGGGGCCTCCTACGAGCAGTACTTC. Its translation: CASSQGASYEQYF. The chain recombines TRBV28 with TRBJ2-7, with 8 bases that match TRBD1. Germline V gives CDR1 MDHEN, CDR2 SYDVKM. With V trimmed by 5 bases and J by 0 bases, 0 bases remained unmatched. This CDR3 has 13 residues. The whole variable domain, remainder taken from reference TRBV28 and TRBJ2-7, is DVKVTQSSRYLVKRTGEKVFLECVQDMDHENMFWYRQDPGLGLRLIYFSYDVKMKEKGDIPEGYSVSREKKERFSLILESASTNQTSMYLCASSQGASYEQYFGPGTRLTVT.